The 14 T cell receptor beta chains given below trace back to one sample, sequenced in a study of neurological immune-mediated disorders. TCRdb ran MiXCR on the 5' RACE reads and lists one entry per CDR3 protein. This table has roughly 80,000 distinct CDR3 sequences, 10% to 13% appearing once. Sequenced: PBMCs. The receptors originated from a man between 35 and 55 years old in good health.

This clonotype was seen at least ten times. This chain uses TRBV6-1 with TRBJ2-3; D gene ambiguous. The germline CDR1 and CDR2 sequences are MNHNS and SASEGT. The CDR3 loop spans 17 amino acids. V dropped 0 bases and J dropped 1 base, with 14 bases sitting between them. Here the CDR3 DNA reads TGTGCCAGCAGTGAAGCTCAGGAAGGGCAGGGCACAGATACGCAGTATTTT. Translation: CASSEAQEGQGTDTQYF.

This clonotype occurred many times. The rearrangement links TRBV6-5 to TRBJ2-5, with D tentatively TRBD2 (5 bases). The ends were cut back, 6 bases at V and 7 bases at J, with 12 bases in the middle. Germline V gene sequence: CDR1 MNHEY, CDR2 SVGAGI. The CDR3 runs 12 residues. CDR3 sequence: CASRLFEGTQYF. The CDR3 DNA follows: TGTGCCAGCAGGCTGTTCGAGGGGACCCAGTACTTC.

This clonotype occurred many times. The gene calls are TRBV11-2 and TRBJ2-3, with TRBD2 identical over 12 bases. The CDR3 sequence is 16 residues long. In germline, CDR1 is SGHAT, CDR2 FQNNGV. Trimming removed 5 bases from V and 2 bases from J; junction bases left unmatched: 5. The CDR3 bases are TGTGCCAGCAGCGAAACTAGCGGGGGGCTCACAGATACGCAGTATTTT. Translating gives CASSETSGGLTDTQYF.

This clonotype was seen only a few times. The chain recombines TRBV12-3 or TRBV12-4 with TRBJ2-1; TRBD2 agrees at 7 bases. This CDR3 contains 11 residues. V was clipped by 6 bases and J by 12 bases; unmatched bases: 5. The CDR3 region is CASSQGLGQFF. The CDR3 nucleotides read TGTGCCAGCAGCCAAGGACTAGGGCAGTTCTTC.

This clonotype has a count of ten or more. The chain has TRBV6-5 and TRBJ1-1; a possible D gene is TRBD1 (5 bases). The CDR3 contains 14 residues. CDR1 and CDR2 from the germline V gene are MNHEY and SVGAGI. V was clipped by 2 bases and J by 1 base, with 8 bases between them. The DNA of the CDR3 is TGTGCCAGCAGTTACCTTCAGGGGAACACTGAAGCTTTCTTT. This encodes CASSYLQGNTEAFF.

This clonotype was recorded many times. This rearrangement joins TRBV24-1 to TRBJ2-1; the D is unclear. Trimming left V 2 bases short and J 11 bases short, with 6 bases between. CDR3 length: 11 residues. The V gene's germline CDR1 is KGHDR and CDR2 SFDVKD. The chain's CDR3 is CATSDYKQQFF. The CDR3 nucleotides are TGTGCCACCAGTGATTATAAGCAGCAGTTCTTC.

This clonotype was counted at least ten times. This chain connects TRBV7-2 to TRBJ2-1; perhaps TRBD2 as D (6 bases). Germline-derived CDR1 and CDR2 are SGHTA and FQGNSA. The CDR3 is 13 amino acids. Trimming removed 5 bases at V and 10 bases at J, with 15 bases between. The CDR3 spells CASSLFGGREQFF. CDR3 in DNA: TGTGCCAGCAGCCTCTTTGGGGGGAGGGAGCAGTTCTTC. Variable domain in full (rest from reference TRBV7-2 and TRBJ2-1): GAGVSQSPSNKVTEKGKDVELRCDPISGHTALYWYRQSLGQGLEFLIYFQGNSAPDKSGLPSDRFSAERTGGSVSTLTIQRTQQEDSAVYLCASSLFGGREQFFGPGTRLTVL.

Ten or more counts support this clonotype. V and J are TRBV7-2 and TRBJ1-1; 7 positions match TRBD1. J was trimmed by 5 bases and V by 1 base; bases with no gene match: 7. This CDR3 region has 15 residues. The germline gives CDR1 SGHTA, CDR2 FQGNSA. In DNA form, the CDR3 reads TGTGCCAGCAGCTTAGGGGGGACAGCCCGGACTGAAGCTTTCTTT. It yields the protein CASSLGGTARTEAFF.

In its sample, this clonotype was seen many times. The chain has TRBV29-1 and TRBJ1-1, with unresolved D. Germline V CDR1 and CDR2: SQVTM, ANQGSEA. Trimming removed 4 bases from V and 1 base from J, with 10 bases in between. This CDR3 has 13 residues. The CDR3 loop reads CSVAHTRNTEAFF. The CDR3 bases are TGCAGCGTTGCCCATACCAGGAACACTGAAGCTTTCTTT.

The table lists this clonotype with many counts. The V gene is TRBV28, the J gene TRBJ2-2, with TRBD1 identical over 7 bases. This CDR3 has 15 residues. Germline V gives CDR1 MDHEN, CDR2 SYDVKM. V lost 8 bases to trimming and J lost 5 bases; unmatched junction nucleotides: 11. The CDR3 coding sequence is TGTGCCAGCGTAAAGACAGGGTCAGGAACCGGGGAGCTGTTTTTT. The encoded protein is CASVKTGSGTGELFF.

This clonotype has a count of ten or more. The chain links TRBV7-9 to TRBJ2-7; unclear D gene. CDR3 length: 11 residues. CDR1 is SEHNR, CDR2 FQNEAQ, per germline (reference sequence). Trimming stripped 6 bases from V and 2 bases from J, with 5 bases between. The CDR3 spells CASSTTYEQYF. The CDR3 nucleotides are TGTGCCAGCAGTACGACCTACGAGCAGTACTTC.

This clonotype was seen repeatedly, ten times or more. This chain joins TRBV27 and TRBJ2-7; D ambiguous. Trimming stripped 0 bases from V and 5 bases from J, with 17 bases between. The germline V gene has CDR1 MNHEY and CDR2 SMNVEV (reference sequence). This CDR3 contains 16 residues. The CDR3 sequence is CASSLSSRPGVHEQYF. The DNA for the CDR3 is TGTGCCAGCAGTTTATCTTCCCGGCCGGGCGTCCACGAGCAGTACTTC.

In regard to this clonotype: The junction does not match germline at one end; this may be a read error. The V gene is TRBV5-1, the J gene TRBJ1-4, with a tentative D call TRBD1 (5 bases). The CDR3 runs to 16 residues. Germline V lookup: CDR1 SGHRS, CDR2 YFSETQ. The CDR3 nucleotides are TGCGCCAGCAGCCCGGGGACCGCCTCAACTACTGAAAAACTCTTTTTT. This translates into CASSPGTASTTEKLFF. Based on the CDR3 plus reference TRBV5-1 and TRBJ1-4, the full variable domain is KAGVTQTPRYLIKTRGQQVTLSCSPISGHRSVSWYQQTPGQGLQFLFEYFSETQRNKGNFPGRFSGRQFSNSRSEMNVSTLELGDSALYLCASSPGTASTTEKLFFGSGTQLSVL.

This clonotype has at least ten counts. The chain uses TRBV12-3 or TRBV12-4 and TRBJ2-7; D might be TRBD1 (5 bases). The CDR3 length is 12 residues. Trimming cost V 7 bases and J 5 bases, with 12 bases left between them. The chain's CDR3 is CASKEGAHEQYF. The CDR3, as DNA: TGTGCCAGCAAGGAAGGGGCCCACGAGCAGTACTTC.